This TCR beta chain was recovered during a study of T cell responses to AZD1222 COVID-19 vaccine. Whole-study findings and limits: Donor demographics were predominantly white British with a female majority; clonal diversity may be underestimated.

This clone appeared a few times. Its matching antigen is unknown. The V end lost 8 bases, the J end lost 0 bases, and 15 bases lay between the germline ends. Germline V gene data show CDR1 as SNHLY and CDR2 as FYNNEI. CDR3 length equals 15 residues. Only in-frame clones appear in the TCRdb table, and some are missing; sequencing was by immunoSEQ multiplex PCR. The table lists 95,000 to 150,000 clones, around nine tenths of them singletons. The receptor was derived from an adult in good health. This material consisted of peripheral blood, taken on day 0 of AZD1222 vaccination. The V gene is TRBV2, the J gene TRBJ2-3, with D perhaps matching TRBD2 (7 bases). The CDR3 coding sequence is TGTGCCAGCGAGGCGGGGGCCCCTAGCACAGATACGCAGTATTTT. Translation: CASEAGAPSTDTQYF.